This passage covers 12 T cell receptor beta chains from one sample sequenced in a study of vaccination effects on CD4 cells after COVID-19. The protocol was immunoSEQ multiplex PCR, while the TCRdb copy is restricted to in-frame clones and leaves out a portion. This table holds roughly 71,000 clones, about 81% found once. These receptors have no known antigen. The ViraFEST assay expanded antigen-specific CD4+ T cells with viral peptide pools before sequencing. Culture lasted about nine days before CD4+ T cell isolation. Each participant received a vaccine that was either BNT162b2 or mRNA-1273, given as two doses. Here the sequenced sample was CD4+ T cells from PBMCs cultured with HCoV-229E spike peptides, taken after COVID-19 vaccination. These receptors originate from a human donor who received a COVID-19 vaccine.

This sequence joins TRBV2 and TRBJ2-5; D might be TRBD1 or TRBD2, each matching 5 bases. CDR3 length: 14 residues. Trimming removed 3 bases at V and 1 base at J, with 9 bases between. CDR1 is SNHLY and CDR2 is FYNNEI in the germline V gene. This chain's CDR3 is CASSDRESQETQYF. The CDR3 bases are TGTGCCAGCAGTGACAGGGAGTCCCAAGAGACCCAGTACTTC.

The chain employs TRBV19 and TRBJ2-3; no reliable D call. Germline CDR1 LNHDA, CDR2 SQIVND (reference sequence). Between the trimmed V and J ends, which lost 5 bases and 8 bases, there was a span of 14 bases. There are 13 residues in the CDR3. CDR3 protein: CASSPGPIVTQYF. The CDR3 coding sequence is TGTGCCAGTAGTCCCGGCCCGATCGTTACGCAGTATTTT.

The chain is built from TRBV2 and TRBJ1-4; perhaps TRBD1 as D (5 bases). This CDR3 contains 15 residues. Deletions cut 6 bases from V and 0 bases from J, with 11 bases between. Germline lookup yields CDR1 SNHLY and CDR2 FYNNEI. CDR3 amino acids: CASSHPGATNEKLFF. CDR3 nucleotides: TGTGCCAGCAGCCACCCGGGGGCAACTAATGAAAAACTGTTTTTT.

V and J are TRBV30 and TRBJ1-6, with D hard to call. Trimming removed 0 bases at V and 8 bases at J, with 17 bases between. The CDR3 spans 16 residues. Germline loops: CDR1 GTSNPN, CDR2 SVGIG (reference sequence). This CDR3 is CAWSVLGGIGDSPLHF. The CDR3 DNA follows: TGTGCCTGGAGTGTTTTGGGCGGCATTGGGGATTCACCCCTCCACTTT.

V and J are TRBV18 and TRBJ2-1, with D uncertain. Trimming shortened V by 1 base and J by 3 bases, and 22 bases separated the two germline ends. From germline, CDR1 is KGHSH and CDR2 LQKENI. The CDR3 runs to 19 residues. CDR3 protein: CASSPLAPSVNTFYNEQFF. DNA for the CDR3: TGTGCCAGCTCACCACTTGCACCCTCCGTGAATACCTTCTACAATGAGCAGTTCTTC.

The chain uses TRBV19 and TRBJ1-2; D is uncertain. Germline V gene lookup returns CDR1 LNHDA and CDR2 SQIVND (reference sequence). Deletions cut 3 bases from V and 0 bases from J, with 11 bases between. The CDR3 runs 15 residues. In DNA form, the CDR3 reads TGTGCCAGTAGTATGGTCCGGCAGTCTAACTATGGCTACACCTTC. It specifies CASSMVRQSNYGYTF.

This clone was observed a handful of times. This CDR3 is CASTDRPGDEQFF. CDR3 DNA sequence: TGTGCCAGCACCGATAGGCCAGGGGATGAGCAGTTCTTC. The V call is TRBV2, the J call TRBJ2-1, with a possible D match to TRBD1 (6 bases). Between the trimmed V and J ends, which lost 7 bases and 8 bases, there was a span of 15 bases. Germline V gene sequence: CDR1 SNHLY, CDR2 FYNNEI. The CDR3 covers 13 residues.

This clone was observed a single time. The chain couples TRBV6-5 to TRBJ1-1; TRBD1 agrees at 8 bases. Germline V lookup: CDR1 MNHEY, CDR2 SVGAGI. The CDR3 is made up of 14 amino acids. After removal of 6 bases from V and 1 base from J, the junction contained 4 bases not matched to a gene. CDR3 coding DNA: TGTGCCAGCAGACTCGGACAGGGGAACACTGAAGCTTTCTTT. Translation gives CASRLGQGNTEAFF.

J is TRBJ1-2 and V is TRBV7-9, with TRBD1 matching 8 bases. Trimming removed 5 bases from V and 4 bases from J; junction bases left unmatched: 6. The CDR3 is made up of 14 amino acids. CDR1 and CDR2 (germline): SEHNR, FQNEAQ (reference sequence). CDR3 sequence (DNA): TGTGCCAGCAGCGCAGGGGGCGAGAGCTATGGCTACACCTTC. Translation gives CASSAGGESYGYTF.

This chain connects TRBV7-2 to TRBJ2-6, with D unresolved. Per the germline V gene, CDR1 is SGHTA and CDR2 is FQGNSA. Trimming cost V 2 bases and J 4 bases, with 6 bases left between them. This CDR3 comprises 14 residues. CDR3 region: CASSLFPGANVLTF. The CDR3 DNA is TGTGCCAGCAGCTTATTCCCCGGGGCCAACGTCCTGACTTTC.

V gene TRBV29-1 combines with J gene TRBJ1-5; the D gene is possibly TRBD1 (5 bases). Germline assignment: CDR1 SQVTM and CDR2 ANQGSEA. The CDR3 is 13 amino acids. Trimming removed 7 bases at V and 4 bases at J, with 14 bases between. The CDR3 DNA is TGCAGCGCCGCCGGGGCTCCAAATCAGCCCCAGCATTTT. This encodes CSAAGAPNQPQHF.

The chain joins TRBV12-3 or TRBV12-4 to TRBJ2-7; TRBD1 aligns across 7 bases. V dropped 2 bases and J dropped 5; count of bases not matched to a gene: 3. The CDR3 length is 13 residues. CDR3 loop: CASSLSGQNEQYV. The DNA for the CDR3 is TGTGCCAGCAGTTTATCGGGACAGAACGAGCAGTACGTC.